This TCR beta chain stems from a study of T cell responses to AZD1222 COVID-19 vaccine. At the level of the study: Second-dose intervals near 4 or 12 weeks were combined.

V gave up 6 bases and J gave up 7 bases; unmatched junction bases: 5. Germline V lookup: CDR1 SEHNR, CDR2 FQNEAQ (reference sequence). The CDR3 loop spans 12 amino acids. This clone was counted once. Antigen specificity is unknown. Clones were sequenced by immunoSEQ multiplex PCR, and TCRdb holds only the in-frame ones, with some missing. The sample has under 150,000 clones, approximately 94% seen once. Findings and limits, study-wide: Vaccine-associated CD4 TCRs spanned spike, dominant at 160-218 and 743-854. Nearly half of spike-specific TCRs reportedly target unmutated variant regions.

The receptor was derived from an adult in good health. This specimen was peripheral blood, taken on day 0 of AZD1222 vaccination. The genes are TRBV7-9 and TRBJ2-7, with TRBD1 identical over 8 bases. The chain's CDR3 is CASSQQGGEQYF. The DNA for the CDR3 is TGTGCCAGCAGTCAACAGGGGGGTGAGCAGTACTTC. Supplemented by reference TRBV7-9 and TRBJ2-7, the full variable domain reads DTGVSQNPRHKITKRGQNVTFRCDPISEHNRLYWYRQTLGQGPEFLTYFQNEAQLEKSRLLSDRFSAERPKGSFSTLEIQRTEQGDSAMYLCASSQQGGEQYFGPGTRLTVT.